The 4 T cell receptor beta chains in this list originate from one sample, sequenced in a study of beta chain features in type 1 diabetes. General observations from the study: Significant though moderate, a shortening of TCRB CDR3s appeared in all four CD4+ subsets of Type 1 diabetes patients.

No cognate antigen is known for these TCRs. The investigators reverse transcribed all of the isolated RNA, so they sequenced expressed TCRB transcripts. Data came from immunoSEQ multiplex PCR; TCRdb stores just in-frame clones and leaves some out. Altogether more than 550,000 clones are present, about 14% being singletons, with the ten largest covering less than 0.04%. Sequenced material: naive CD4+ T cells from blood. Receptors originate from a man younger than 35 with type 1 diabetes.

The chain links TRBV11-2 to TRBJ2-5; 10 bases match TRBD2. The CDR3 runs to 14 residues. With V trimmed by 2 bases and J by 7 bases, 4 bases remained unmatched. Germline CDR1 reads SGHAT; CDR2 reads FQNNGV. CDR3 in amino acids: CASSLTSGDTTQYF. The CDR3 DNA sequence: TGTGCCAGCAGCTTAACTAGCGGGGATACGACCCAGTACTTC.

This clone came up a few times. The chain couples TRBV4-2 to TRBJ1-5, with D hard to call. Trimming cost V 0 bases and J 0 bases, with 6 bases left between them. Germline V gene lookup returns CDR1 LGHNA and CDR2 YNFKEQ. The CDR3 has 15 residues. The CDR3 here is CASSQDLHSNQPQHF. In DNA form, the CDR3 reads TGTGCCAGCAGCCAAGACTTGCATAGCAATCAGCCCCAGCATTTT.

The rearrangement joins TRBV29-1 to TRBJ2-5; the match to TRBD1 covers 8 bases. CDR1 is SQVTM, CDR2 ANQGSEA, per germline. The CDR3 consists of 13 residues. V gave up 4 bases and J gave up 7 bases; unmatched junction bases: 8. The CDR3: CSVVGTGGGTQYF. The CDR3 coding sequence is TGCAGCGTTGTAGGGACAGGTGGAGGGACCCAGTACTTC.

The gene calls are TRBV25-1 and TRBJ2-1; 9 bases are shared with TRBD2. The CDR3 is 15 residues long. V was pared by 2 bases and J by 4 bases, with 3 bases of the junction left unmatched. Germline lookup yields CDR1 MGHDK and CDR2 SYGVNS. The CDR3 loop is CASSEPGLAYNEQFF. The CDR3, as DNA: TGTGCCAGCAGTGAACCGGGACTAGCTTACAATGAGCAGTTCTTC.